A selection of T cell receptor beta chains follows, all from one sample in a study of T-cell memory formation after mild COVID-19. MiXCR was run by TCRdb on the 5' RACE reads, yielding one entry per CDR3 protein. This sample has about 340,000 distinct CDR3 sequences, with approximately 15% found just once. Source material: PBMCs or a T cell subset sorted from them (not recorded which). Source of these receptors: a man aged 18 to 35 who had mild COVID-19 (a few samples of this study predate the infection). Cell type and time point are not known. Each CDR3 is given with its conserved first and last residue. Each record gives: V gene, clone size, J gene, D gene, CDR3 length, CDR3 protein, CDR3 DNA. The D gene is left open where the match is weak. Rows give clone size only sometimes, using once, few, many, or a class for an expanded clone.

>TRBV3-1|.|TRBJ1-3|.|13
CASSQGVVNTIYF
TGTGCCAGCAGCCAAGGTGTGGTCAACACCATATATTTT
>TRBV30|few|TRBJ1-1|.|12
CAYEFRGGEAFF
TGTGCCTACGAGTTTCGGGGGGGTGAAGCTTTCTTT
>TRBV7-2|many|TRBJ2-7|TRBD1|15
CASSLGDRTLYEQYF
TGTGCCAGCAGCTTAGGGGACAGGACACTTTACGAGCAGTACTTC
>TRBV5-1|.|TRBJ1-1|TRBD1|15
CASSSLGTDNTEAFF
TGCGCCAGCAGCTCGCTCGGGACAGATAACACTGAAGCTTTCTTT
>TRBV27|.|TRBJ2-7|TRBD1|15
CASSSVRGRVTEQYF
TGTGCCAGCAGTTCCGTCAGGGGGAGAGTGACCGAGCAGTACTTC
>TRBV7-3|.|TRBJ2-7|TRBD2|14
CASSSGLAGDEQYF
TGTGCCAGCAGCTCCGGACTAGCGGGGGACGAGCAGTACTTC
>TRBV6-6|once|TRBJ2-2|TRBD2|16
CASKASGGAATGELFF
TGTGCCAGCAAGGCTAGCGGGGGGGCGGCCACCGGGGAGCTGTTTTTT
>TRBV27|.|TRBJ2-2|.|13
CASSLLRAGELFF
TGTGCCAGCAGTTTACTCCGCGCCGGGGAGCTGTTTTTT
>TRBV7-6|few|TRBJ1-1|TRBD1|13
CASSHRTGDEAFF
TGTGCCAGCAGCCACCGGACAGGGGATGAAGCTTTCTTT
>TRBV6-5|few|TRBJ1-1|.|15
CASSYSGTVNTEAFF
TGTGCCAGCAGTTACTCGGGGACCGTGAACACTGAAGCTTTCTTT
>TRBV24-1|few|TRBJ2-7|.|13
CATTEGPPYEQYF
TGTGCCACCACCGAGGGGCCCCCCTACGAGCAGTACTTC
>TRBV4-1|.|TRBJ2-3|.|17
CASRDGASATSTDTQYF
TGCGCCAGCAGAGATGGAGCTAGCGCCACAAGCACAGATACGCAGTATTTT
>TRBV7-8|few|TRBJ1-3|.|14
CASSVGLKGNTIYF
TGTGCCAGCAGCGTGGGACTTAAGGGAAACACCATATATTTT
>TRBV18|.|TRBJ2-5|.|15
CASSPSRGFTETQYF
TGTGCCAGCTCACCCTCCAGGGGATTTACGGAGACCCAGTACTTC
>TRBV4-3|few|TRBJ2-1|TRBD2|17
CASSQDLRRGGYNEQFF
TGCGCCAGCAGCCAAGATCTCCGGCGGGGGGGTTACAATGAGCAGTTCTTC
>TRBV7-2|.|TRBJ2-7|.|15
CASSPGTLYTYEQYF
TGTGCCAGCAGCCCAGGGACGCTCTACACCTACGAGCAGTACTTC
>TRBV5-6|few|TRBJ1-1|.|17
CASSLLPWGQWNTEAFF
TGTGCCAGCAGCTTGCTCCCCTGGGGACAATGGAACACTGAAGCTTTCTTT
>TRBV24-1|few|TRBJ2-7|.|18
CATSEPGDTPGVLYEQYF
TGTGCCACCAGTGAACCCGGGGACACCCCGGGGGTACTATACGAGCAGTACTTC
>TRBV11-2|once|TRBJ2-4|.|15
CASSLATRVGNIQYF
TGTGCCAGCAGCTTAGCTACCAGGGTAGGAAACATTCAGTACTTC
>TRBV6-5|few|TRBJ2-6|.|15
CASSLTGFGANVLTF
TGTGCCAGCAGTCTCACAGGGTTCGGGGCCAACGTCCTGACTTTC
>TRBV9|.|TRBJ2-5|TRBD1|15
CASSVADRARGTQYF
TGTGCCAGCAGCGTAGCGGACAGGGCCCGCGGGACCCAGTACTTC
>TRBV20-1|many|TRBJ2-5|.|13
CSAVPRGQETQYF
TGCAGTGCTGTACCTAGAGGCCAGGAGACCCAGTACTTC